This T cell receptor (beta chain) came from a study of T cells expressing NK-cell markers. At the level of the study: The study drew TCR beta repertoires from sorted CD3+CD56+NKG2C+, CD3+CD56+NKG2C- and CD3+CD56-NKG2C+ T cells. Seven of the eight sequenced donors were classified as HCMV-seropositive, and one was classified as seronegative. Study outcomes and limitations: These same clonotypes (in four donors) also led the CD3+CD56-NKG2C+ fraction.

Making the TCR beta cDNA relied on 5'RACE template switching with UMIs. No DNA is given; TCRdb re-called the 5' RACE reads and lists each CDR3 protein once. Recorded for this sample: hundreds of thousands of distinct CDR3 sequences. The CDR3 runs to 14 residues. Per the germline V gene, CDR1 is DFQATT and CDR2 is SNEGSKA (reference sequence). In the case of this clonotype: Its target is not known.

The chain has TRBV20-1 and TRBJ2-3. Sequencing used blood T cells: a sorted CD56 or NKG2C T cell subset, CD4+ or CD8+ T cells, or bulk PBMC T cells (not recorded which). This sequence was found in a woman aged 18-69 years in good health. The CDR3 is CSARGFVQTDTQYF.